This T cell receptor (beta chain) was recovered during a study of blood T cell repertoires in COVID-19. The CDR3 runs to 21 residues. V shed 0 bases, J shed 2 bases, and the junction held 12 bases outside the gene matches. In germline, CDR1 is SGDLS, CDR2 YYNGEE. Clones were sequenced by immunoSEQ multiplex PCR, and TCRdb holds only the in-frame ones, with some missing. Of 180,000 or so clones in the sample, roughly 87% are singletons; the top ten hold roughly 11%. Source material: PBMCs or T cells enriched from blood (not recorded which). This chain connects TRBV9 to TRBJ2-1; TRBD2 matches 15 bases. The receptor was isolated from a man between 45 and 60 years old who had recovered from COVID-19. The CDR3 sequence is CASSVGTPGLAGGETYNEQFF. For the CDR3, the DNA is TGTGCCAGCAGCGTAGGGACACCGGGACTAGCGGGAGGAGAGACCTACAATGAGCAGTTCTTC.